Shown below are 18 T cell receptor beta chains from a single sample sequenced in a study of HIV-infected patients and healthy controls (dated by TCRdb to between 2012 and 2015). The library was generated by 5' RACE. The sequencer was an Illumina MiSeq. SuperScript III was used to reverse transcribe 500 ng RNA with primers targeting the alpha and beta constant regions. Separate libraries for the alpha and beta chains were generated through chain-specific third strand synthesis that incorporated multiplexing indices. Through fastp at Q25 and MiXCR, TCRdb rebuilt clones from the public reads, retaining in-frame beta chains. Identical CDR3 proteins give one entry, which carries the most common genes and DNA. The sample table holds approximately 14,000 distinct CDR3 sequences, of which 9.9% were seen once. The ten most abundant clones make up roughly 6.8% of the sample. Whole blood was used without cell fractionation, so the repertoire reflected all unsorted peripheral T cells.

The sequencing sample was made of blood. Receptor source: an adult in good health.

This clonotype is medium-sized in the sample. This chain uses TRBV7-9 with TRBJ1-3; TRBD1 agrees at 7 bases. The length of the CDR3 is 17 residues. V lost 5 bases, J lost 0 bases, and 10 bases stayed unmatched. The germline V gene has CDR1 SEHNR and CDR2 FQNEAQ (reference sequence). CDR3: CASSAHRGSSSGNTIYF. The CDR3 bases are TGTGCCAGCAGCGCGCACAGGGGATCGTCCTCTGGAAACACCATATATTTT.

Relative to its sample, this clonotype is medium-sized. The chain couples TRBV7-8 to TRBJ2-1; the D gene is possibly TRBD2 (6 bases). CDR3 length equals 16 residues. Germline V gives CDR1 SGHVS, CDR2 FQNEAQ. Trimming pared 1 base from V and 1 base from J, leaving 11 bases between. The CDR3 protein is CASSLVEGRSYNEQFF. The CDR3 nucleotides are TGTGCCAGCAGCTTAGTTGAGGGGAGGTCCTACAATGAGCAGTTCTTC.

This clonotype is medium-sized within its sample. This CDR3 reads CASGRGDNQPQHF. CDR3 nucleotides: TGTGCCTCTGGCAGGGGCGACAATCAGCCCCAGCATTTT. The rearrangement uses TRBV6-1 and TRBJ1-5, with D perhaps matching TRBD1 (6 bases). CDR1 is MNHNS, CDR2 SASEGT, per germline. With 11 bases removed from V and 3 bases from J, the gap between germline ends came to 14 bases. The CDR3 loop spans 13 amino acids.

This clonotype was found many times. The chain uses TRBV18 and TRBJ1-1; no definite D call. The V gene lost 0 bases and the J gene lost 11 bases, with 16 bases spanning the gap. Per the germline V gene, CDR1 is KGHSH and CDR2 is LQKENI. The CDR3 is made up of 14 amino acids. CDR3 sequence: CASSPPEGRREAFF. The CDR3 region has the DNA TGTGCCAGCTCACCACCGGAGGGCAGGCGGGAGGCTTTCTTT.

This clonotype came up many times. The genes are TRBV6-2 or TRBV6-3 and TRBJ2-7, with no clear D. V gave up 3 bases and J gave up 6 bases, with 9 bases separating them. The CDR3 covers 12 residues. Germline CDR1 reads MNHEY; CDR2 reads SVGEGT. For the CDR3, the DNA is TGTGCCAGCAGTTATCCATACCGCGAGCAGTACTTC. This translates into CASSYPYREQYF.

By share of the sample, this clonotype is medium-sized. The V call is TRBV7-2, the J call TRBJ1-1, with D maybe TRBD1 (5 bases). Germline-derived CDR1 and CDR2 are SGHTA and FQGNSA. CDR3 length: 13 residues. V lost 6 bases and J lost 1, with 9 bases in between. Written as DNA, the CDR3 is TGTGCCAGCAGTGAAGACAGGAACACTGAAGCTTTCTTT. Protein: CASSEDRNTEAFF.

This clonotype was observed a few times. V and J are TRBV7-2 and TRBJ1-4; no reliable D call. This CDR3 has 15 residues. Per germline, CDR1 SGHTA and CDR2 FQGNSA. The V end lost 2 bases, the J end lost 2 bases, and 9 bases lay between the germline ends. The CDR3 loop is CASSLRASTNEKLFF. The DNA of the CDR3 is TGTGCCAGCAGCTTAAGGGCCTCTACTAATGAAAAACTGTTTTTT.

This clonotype appeared many times. V is TRBV7-2 and J is TRBJ1-3; no definite D call. Germline-derived CDR1 and CDR2 are SGHTA and FQGNSA. The CDR3 sequence is 17 residues long. V lost 4 bases, J lost 0 bases, and 16 bases lay in between. As DNA, the CDR3 is TGTGCCAGCAGCTATTCCCGATCAGCCAGCTCTGGAAACACCATATATTTT. Its translation is CASSYSRSASSGNTIYF.

This clonotype is judged medium-sized. The V and J genes are TRBV7-2 and TRBJ2-1; TRBD1 aligns across 11 bases. The CDR3 length is 16 residues. Germline values: CDR1 SGHTA, CDR2 FQGNSA. J was trimmed by 7 bases and V by 4 bases; bases with no gene match: 9. The CDR3 region is CASSYTRTGGLNEQFF. The CDR3 coding sequence is TGTGCCAGCAGCTACACGAGGACAGGGGGCTTAAATGAGCAGTTCTTC.

This clonotype was detected many times. The chain links TRBV30 to TRBJ1-1; D remains unclear. The CDR3 spans 9 residues. Germline V gene lookup returns CDR1 GTSNPN and CDR2 SVGIG (reference sequence). The CDR3 loop is CEGNTEAFF. The CDR3 bases are TGTGAGGGGAACACTGAAGCTTTCTTT.

A remark on this clonotype: With a much larger clone just one base away, this may be a read error. This chain connects TRBV20-1 to TRBJ2-3; the match to TRBD2 covers 8 bases. The CDR3 has 17 amino acids. Germline CDR1 and CDR2: DFQATT and SNEGSKA (reference sequence). The J segment lost 2 bases and the V segment lost 2 bases, leaving 12 bases of the junction unmatched. In DNA form, the CDR3 reads TGCAGTGCTAGAAAGAGGATTAGCGGGATGGCCACAGATACGCAGTATTTT. It specifies CSARKRISGMATDTQYF.

This clonotype qualifies as medium-sized. V and J are TRBV12-3 or TRBV12-4 and TRBJ2-5, with D possibly being TRBD1 (5 bases). The CDR3 extends over 13 amino acids. Trimming took off 5 bases at V and 5 bases at J, with 12 bases between the two ends. CDR3 in amino acids: CASSIGAMETQYF. For the CDR3, the DNA is TGTGCCAGCAGTATAGGGGCGATGGAGACCCAGTACTTC.

This clonotype was observed many times. This chain connects TRBV7-2 to TRBJ2-7, with D tentatively TRBD2 (5 bases). From germline, CDR1 is SGHTA and CDR2 FQGNSA. CDR3 size: 14 residues. Trimming shortened V by 5 bases and J by 4 bases, and 15 bases separated the two germline ends. The CDR3 here is CASSPSILGYEQYF. The CDR3 coding sequence is TGTGCCAGCAGCCCTAGCATCCTCGGGTACGAGCAGTACTTC.

This clonotype ranks as medium-sized (0.01 to 0.1%). The chain joins TRBV2 to TRBJ1-6, with no clear D. V was clipped by 1 base and J by 0 bases, with 13 bases between them. The CDR3 covers 18 residues. Germline assignment: CDR1 SNHLY and CDR2 FYNNEI. The CDR3 DNA reads TGTGCCAGCAGTGAAGGATTGGGCAGGAGCTCCTATAATTCACCCCTCCACTTT. Translating it yields CASSEGLGRSSYNSPLHF.

This clonotype was observed at least ten times. The genes are TRBV5-1 and TRBJ2-3; 8 bases map to TRBD1. CDR1 and CDR2 (germline): SGHRS, YFSETQ. CDR3 size: 13 residues. V trimming: 4 bases; J trimming: 4 bases; junction bases outside the gene matches: 2. The CDR3 sequence is CASSMDRADTQYF. DNA for the CDR3: TGCGCCAGCAGCATGGACAGGGCAGATACGCAGTATTTT.

The chain recombines TRBV19 with TRBJ2-5; 8 bases agree with TRBD1. The V gene's germline CDR1 is LNHDA and CDR2 SQIVND (reference sequence). The CDR3 contains 14 residues. V trimming: 5 bases; J trimming: 2 bases; junction bases outside the gene matches: 4. The CDR3 DNA follows: TGTGCCAGTAGTCCCACAGGGGGACAAGAGACCCAGTACTTC. It is translated as CASSPTGGQETQYF. Supplemented by reference TRBV19 and TRBJ2-5, the full variable domain reads DGGITQSPKYLFRKEGQNVTLSCEQNLNHDAMYWYRQDPGQGLRLIYYSQIVNDFQKGDIAEGYSVSREKKESFPLTVTSAQKNPTAFYLCASSPTGGQETQYFGPGTRLLVL.

Regarding this clonotype: A much larger clone differs by one base, so this may be a read error. The V gene is TRBV3-1, the J gene TRBJ2-1; unclear D gene. The CDR3 length is 17 residues. The ends were cut back, 4 bases at V and 0 bases at J, with 16 bases in the middle. The germline gives CDR1 LGHDT, CDR2 YNNKEL (reference sequence). Written as DNA, the CDR3 is TGTGCCAGCAGCCCCCTCCTCCAGCTGGGCTCCTACAATGAGCAGTTCTTC. It yields the protein CASSPLLQLGSYNEQFF.

This clonotype was observed many times. The rearrangement joins TRBV5-1 to TRBJ1-2, with 7 nucleotides matching TRBD1. J was trimmed by 9 bases and V by 4 bases; bases with no gene match: 3. CDR3 size: 11 residues. Germline V lookup: CDR1 SGHRS, CDR2 YFSETQ. CDR3 sequence (DNA): TGCGCCAGCAGCGGGGACAGCCGCTACACCTTC. This encodes CASSGDSRYTF.